The clone carrying this T cell receptor beta chain occurred many times. The CDR3 spans 12 residues. CDR1 SGDLS and CDR2 YYNGEE come from the germline V gene. Trimming pared 7 bases from V and 5 bases from J, leaving 12 bases between. These data belong to a study of T-cell reconstitution after alpha-beta-depleted transplantation in children. For TCRbeta, the library was prepared with unique molecular identifiers. A single record per CDR3 protein comes from TCRdb applying MiXCR to the PCR reads. The table has over 400,000 distinct CDR3 sequences, approximately 12% seen once; the top ten hold about 6%. V and J are TRBV9 and TRBJ1-1, with unresolved D. The clonotype comes from a human donor who donated a stem cell graft to a child with combined immunodeficiency. The sample was PBMCs from the stem cell graft donor, taken from the stem cell graft. The CDR3 region is CASSRRDTEAFF. As DNA, the CDR3 is TGTGCCAGCTCTCGGAGGGATACTGAAGCTTTCTTT.